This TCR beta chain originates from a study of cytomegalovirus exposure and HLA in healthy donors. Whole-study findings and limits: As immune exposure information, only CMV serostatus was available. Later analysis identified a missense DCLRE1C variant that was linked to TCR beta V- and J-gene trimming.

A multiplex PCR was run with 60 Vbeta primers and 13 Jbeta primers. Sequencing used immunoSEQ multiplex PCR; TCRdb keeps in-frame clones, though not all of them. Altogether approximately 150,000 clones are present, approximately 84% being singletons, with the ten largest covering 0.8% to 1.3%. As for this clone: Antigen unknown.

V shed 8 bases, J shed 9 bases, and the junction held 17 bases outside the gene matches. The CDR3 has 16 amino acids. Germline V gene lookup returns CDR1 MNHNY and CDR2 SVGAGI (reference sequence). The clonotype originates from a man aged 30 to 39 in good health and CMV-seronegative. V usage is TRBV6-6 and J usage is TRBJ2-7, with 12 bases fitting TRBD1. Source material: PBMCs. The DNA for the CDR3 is TGTGCCAGCTGGTCTAATCCGGGACAGGGGGCTCAAGGGCAGTACTTC. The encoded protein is CASWSNPGQGAQGQYF.